This T cell receptor (beta chain) was documented in a study of blood T cell repertoires in COVID-19. Study-wide background: The samples span acute and convalescent COVID-19 from the United States, Italy and Spain. From T cells, B-cell-depleted T cells, or PBMCs came the material, which was cDNA or gDNA.

Which cohort a participant joined came from the clinical history participants gave. Germline V gene data show CDR1 as SGHAT and CDR2 as FQNNGV. CDR3 size: 15 residues. V was trimmed by 4 bases and J by 2 bases, leaving 12 bases between them. Authors' data handling: Reference gene primer amplification gave estimated nucleated cell counts. Only in-frame clones appear in the TCRdb table, and some are missing; sequencing was by immunoSEQ multiplex PCR. V, J and clone size were drawn from that table, and D and trimming were deduced from the DNA. The sample includes over 200,000 clones, roughly 86% of them seen just once.

Material: PBMCs or T cells enriched from blood (not recorded which). This TCR came from a man between 18 and 35 years old with acute COVID-19. The chain employs TRBV11-2 and TRBJ1-3, with D possibly matching TRBD1 (6 bases). Here the CDR3 DNA reads TGTGCCAGCAGCTCCAGGGGTTTGACTGGAAACACCATATATTTT. Its translation: CASSSRGLTGNTIYF.